The 17 T cell receptor beta chains below come from one sample, sequenced in a study of T cells in Graves' hyperthyroidism and ophthalmopathy. Amplified TCR beta CDR3 regions derived from RNA transcripts. Carried out on the TCR CDR3, a first-round RT-PCR used the HTBI primer set. TCRdb passed the multiplex PCR reads through MiXCR, listing each CDR3 protein once. The repertoire has some 550,000 distinct CDR3 sequences, 16% of them found once; the top ten carry under 3.5%. The sequencing input was blood. The receptors come from a woman aged 40 to 50 with Graves' ophthalmopathy.

This clonotype was counted ten times or more. CDR3: CASSPRDQAFF. CDR3 nucleotide sequence: TGTGCCAGCTCACCAAGGGACCAAGCTTTCTTT. J is TRBJ1-1 and V is TRBV18; a possible D gene is TRBD1 (5 bases). V lost 2 bases and J 9 bases, leaving 7 bases between the germline ends. Germline V gives CDR1 KGHSH, CDR2 LQKENI. The CDR3 is made up of 11 amino acids.

This clonotype occurred many times. The chain employs TRBV6-4 and TRBJ2-1; D call uncertain. CDR3 length equals 17 residues. The germline V and J ends were trimmed by 0 bases and 0 bases, with 12 bases remaining between them. The germline gives CDR1 MRHNA, CDR2 SNTAGT. This chain's CDR3 is CASSDSNRVSSYNEQFF. For the CDR3, the DNA is TGTGCCAGCAGTGACTCGAATCGGGTCAGCTCCTACAATGAGCAGTTCTTC.

This clonotype was detected ten times or more. The J gene is TRBJ1-1, the V gene TRBV27; no clear D. Trimming shortened V by 2 bases and J by 1 base, and 5 bases separated the two germline ends. Per germline, CDR1 MNHEY and CDR2 SMNVEV (reference sequence). The CDR3 is 13 residues long. As DNA, the CDR3 is TGTGCCAGCAGTTTACTTCCGAACACTGAAGCTTTCTTT. Its translation is CASSLLPNTEAFF.

This clonotype was observed many times. The chain recombines TRBV3-1 with TRBJ1-2; D unresolved. The CDR3 is 13 amino acids. V shed 2 bases and J shed 4 bases, with 8 bases lying between them. Germline V gives CDR1 LGHDT, CDR2 YNNKEL (reference sequence). DNA of the CDR3: TGTGCCAGCAGCCAAACTGGACCCTATGGCTACACCTTC. This encodes CASSQTGPYGYTF.

This clonotype occurred many times. The chain has TRBV2 and TRBJ2-7, with 7 nucleotides matching TRBD1. V was pared by 10 bases and J by 2 bases, with 11 bases of the junction left unmatched. CDR1 is SNHLY and CDR2 is FYNNEI in the germline V gene. This CDR3 is built from 14 residues. The CDR3 loop reads CATKADRAAYEQYF. The DNA for the CDR3 is TGTGCCACCAAGGCAGACAGGGCCGCCTACGAGCAGTACTTC.

This clonotype was found many times. The rearrangement links TRBV6-1 to TRBJ2-7; D is unclear. The V gene's germline CDR1 is MNHNS and CDR2 SASEGT. CDR3 length: 15 residues. Trimming removed 6 bases from V and 3 bases from J, with 18 bases in between. CDR3 residues: CASSETIPVFYEQYF. For the CDR3, the DNA is TGTGCCAGCAGCGAAACCATCCCCGTCTTCTACGAGCAGTACTTC.

This clonotype was recorded at least ten times. The chain is built from TRBV20-1 and TRBJ1-1; D unresolved. V lost 5 bases to trimming and J lost 6 bases, with 22 bases between them. Germline assignment: CDR1 DFQATT and CDR2 SNEGSKA (reference sequence). The CDR3 has 15 residues. The CDR3 region has the DNA TGCAGTGCTCACCCCCCTAACACGGCGGGAGCTGAAGCTTTCTTT. It specifies CSAHPPNTAGAEAFF.

DNA of the CDR3: TGTGCCAGCAGCGTAGAAGGTACTAGCGGGGTGCCGAACACCGGGGAGCTGTTTTTT. As protein: CASSVEGTSGVPNTGELFF. The chain couples TRBV9 to TRBJ2-2; 10 positions match TRBD2. CDR3 length: 19 residues. Per germline, CDR1 SGDLS and CDR2 YYNGEE. V dropped 0 bases and J dropped 0; count of bases not matched to a gene: 8.

This chain links TRBV29-1 with TRBJ1-2, with a weak D call TRBD1 (5 bases). V was cut by 3 bases and J by 8 bases, with 10 bases left in between. The germline V gene has CDR1 SQVTM and CDR2 ANQGSEA. This CDR3 has 11 amino acids. DNA for the CDR3: TGCAGCGTTGACGGCCAGGGAGGCTACACCTTC. Protein: CSVDGQGGYTF.

This clonotype appeared many times. The chain uses TRBV6-2 or TRBV6-3 and TRBJ2-5; no firm D call. V lost 3 bases and J 2 bases, leaving 10 bases between the germline ends. The germline V gene has CDR1 MNHEY and CDR2 SVGEGT. This CDR3 has 14 residues. CDR3 coding DNA: TGTGCCAGCAGTTATCTCGGCAGACAAGAGACCCAGTACTTC. It codes for CASSYLGRQETQYF.

The chain has TRBV29-1 and TRBJ2-7; 12 bases match TRBD2. After removal of 7 bases from V and 5 bases from J, the junction contained 6 bases not matched to a gene. This CDR3 spans 13 amino acids. Germline V gene lookup returns CDR1 SQVTM and CDR2 ANQGSEA. CDR3 coding DNA: TGCAGCGCTCTAGCGGGAGGGCCTAACGAGCAGTACTTC. It specifies CSALAGGPNEQYF.

This clonotype was observed at least ten times. The chain joins TRBV11-2 to TRBJ1-4, with a possible D match to TRBD1 (6 bases). Trimming shortened V by 4 bases and J by 8 bases, and 17 bases separated the two germline ends. CDR1 and CDR2 from the germline V gene are SGHAT and FQNNGV. The length of the CDR3 is 15 residues. As DNA, the CDR3 is TGTGCCAGCAGCTCCCAAGTGGGGCAGGGGGAAAAACTGTTTTTT. Translation: CASSSQVGQGEKLFF. Combining the CDR3 with reference TRBV11-2 and TRBJ1-4 gives the whole variable domain EAGVAQSPRYKIIEKRQSVAFWCNPISGHATLYWYQQILGQGPKLLIQFQNNGVVDDSQLPKDRFSAERLKGVDSTLKIQPAKLEDSAVYLCASSSQVGQGEKLFFGSGTQLSVL.

This clonotype was seen ten or more times. The V call is TRBV28, the J call TRBJ2-1; possibly TRBD1 or TRBD2 for D (5 bases each). Looked up from germline, CDR1 is MDHEN and CDR2 is SYDVKM. The CDR3 loop spans 17 amino acids. The ends were cut back, 8 bases at V and 3 bases at J, with 23 bases in the middle. The CDR3 region has the DNA TGTGCCAGCGGAAAGTCGGGACGGAAAGTCCTCTACAATGAGCAGTTCTTC. This gives the protein CASGKSGRKVLYNEQFF.

This sequence joins TRBV7-9 and TRBJ1-2, with D maybe TRBD1 (6 bases). CDR3 length: 13 amino acids. Trimming pared 4 bases from V and 6 bases from J, leaving 12 bases between. Germline CDR1 reads SEHNR; CDR2 reads FQNEAQ (reference sequence). The CDR3 DNA follows: TGTGCCAGCAGCTCCAGGGGTCGAGATGGCTACACCTTC. This encodes CASSSRGRDGYTF.

The chain is built from TRBV6-6 and TRBJ2-7; a possible D gene is TRBD2 (5 bases). Germline V gene sequence: CDR1 MNHNY, CDR2 SVGAGI (reference sequence). The CDR3 totals 11 residues. The V end lost 2 bases, the J end lost 9 bases, and 8 bases lay between the germline ends. CDR3 DNA: TGTGCCAGCAGTTACCGGGGAAGGCAGTACTTC. It is translated as CASSYRGRQYF.

The J gene is TRBJ2-2, the V gene TRBV5-1; TRBD1 is a possible D gene (6 bases). The V end lost 0 bases, the J end lost 7 bases, and 13 bases lay between the germline ends. The CDR3 extends over 15 amino acids. The germline gives CDR1 SGHRS, CDR2 YFSETQ. The CDR3 DNA follows: TGCGCCAGCAGCTTGGTCCAACAGGGATACGGGGAGCTGTTTTTT. Its translation is CASSLVQQGYGELFF.

The chain couples TRBV4-2 to TRBJ2-7; 7 bases align to TRBD1. Germline V gene data show CDR1 as LGHNA and CDR2 as YNFKEQ. The ends lost 1 base at V and 8 bases at J; junction bases unmatched: 11. This CDR3 contains 15 residues. The CDR3 sequence: CASSQVTGQNLQQYF. The CDR3 region has the DNA TGTGCCAGCAGCCAAGTTACGGGACAGAACCTCCAGCAGTACTTC.